This is a list of T cell receptor beta chains from one sample in a study of molecular identifiers for immune sequencing clone quantification. TCRdb called the PCR reads again in MiXCR, with one record for every CDR3 protein. This sample has 550,000 to 750,000 distinct CDR3 sequences; about 20% occur once, and the top ten carry roughly 0.85%. The sequencing sample was made of naive CD8+ T cells from blood, with Jurkat cell RNA spiked in. The receptors were sampled from a human donor in good health. Some libraries in this study had Jurkat cell RNA spiked in. CDR3s include the opening cysteine and the closing phenylalanine or tryptophan. Each record gives: clone size, J gene, D gene, V gene, CDR3 protein, CDR3 DNA. A D gene is named only where the DNA matches it firmly. A row's size may be missing; if present it is once, few, many or a size class.

many	TRBJ2-7	NA	TRBV20-1	CSARVIYEQYF	TGCAGTGCTAGAGTAATATACGAGCAGTACTTC
many	TRBJ1-2	NA	TRBV12-3/TRBV12-4	CASSFRDAYGYTF	TGTGCCAGCAGTTTTAGGGACGCATATGGCTACACCTTC
NA	TRBJ2-2	NA	TRBV19	CATTEAGELLF	TGTGCCACCACCGAGGCCGGGGAGCTGCTTTTT
many	TRBJ2-7	NA	TRBV20-1	CSGLSETITYEQYF	TGCAGTGGTTTGAGCGAGACGATAACCTACGAGCAGTACTTC
few	TRBJ2-5	NA	TRBV10-2	CASIGDQGTQYF	TGCGCCAGCATCGGGGACCAGGGGACCCAGTACTTC
many	TRBJ2-7	TRBD1	TRBV12-3/TRBV12-4	CASSLSGDRASYEQYF	TGTGCCAGCAGTTTAAGTGGGGACAGGGCCTCCTACGAGCAGTACTTC
many	TRBJ1-4	NA	TRBV30	CAWSTGSGNEKLFF	TGTGCCTGGAGTACGGGCTCGGGGAATGAAAAACTGTTTTTT
many	TRBJ2-4	NA	TRBV7-9	CASSQGRPDYKNIQYF	TGTGCCAGCAGCCAGGGGAGGCCGGACTACAAAAACATTCAGTACTTC
many	TRBJ2-2	TRBD2	TRBV27	CASRAGGPSATGELFF	TGTGCCAGCAGGGCGGGAGGGCCTTCTGCTACCGGGGAGCTGTTTTTT
many	TRBJ1-4	NA	TRBV20-1	CSARDIRGTNEKLFF	TGCAGTGCTAGAGATATCAGGGGAACTAATGAAAAACTGTTTTTT
NA	TRBJ2-5	NA	TRBV15	CATGRIVVQETQYF	TGTGCCACCGGCAGGATAGTGGTTCAAGAGACCCAGTACTTC
NA	TRBJ2-7	TRBD1	TRBV5-1	CASSFGQGIDEQYF	TGCGCCAGCAGCTTTGGACAGGGTATCGACGAGCAGTACTTC
many	TRBJ2-4	NA	TRBV6-2/TRBV6-3	CASSRGQSLTAKNIQYF	TGTGCCAGCAGTCGCGGACAGTCCCTCACCGCCAAAAACATTCAGTACTTC
many	TRBJ2-7	TRBD1	TRBV7-9	CASSLGSGQGTYEQYF	TGTGCCAGCAGCTTAGGGTCGGGACAGGGGACCTACGAGCAGTACTTC
many	TRBJ2-5	TRBD1	TRBV6-5	CASSWGTGSWETQYF	TGTGCCAGCAGTTGGGGGACAGGATCCTGGGAGACCCAGTACTTC
many	TRBJ1-6	NA	TRBV27	CASSLTGNNSPLHF	TGTGCCAGCAGTTTGACTGGAAATAATTCACCCCTCCACTTT
many	TRBJ1-1	NA	TRBV9	CASSYTGTSSGTEAFF	TGTGCCAGCAGTTACACAGGAACCTCCTCTGGCACTGAAGCTTTCTTT
many	TRBJ2-3	NA	TRBV6-6	CASSYLTDIDTQYF	TGTGCCAGCAGTTACTTAACGGACATCGATACGCAGTATTTT